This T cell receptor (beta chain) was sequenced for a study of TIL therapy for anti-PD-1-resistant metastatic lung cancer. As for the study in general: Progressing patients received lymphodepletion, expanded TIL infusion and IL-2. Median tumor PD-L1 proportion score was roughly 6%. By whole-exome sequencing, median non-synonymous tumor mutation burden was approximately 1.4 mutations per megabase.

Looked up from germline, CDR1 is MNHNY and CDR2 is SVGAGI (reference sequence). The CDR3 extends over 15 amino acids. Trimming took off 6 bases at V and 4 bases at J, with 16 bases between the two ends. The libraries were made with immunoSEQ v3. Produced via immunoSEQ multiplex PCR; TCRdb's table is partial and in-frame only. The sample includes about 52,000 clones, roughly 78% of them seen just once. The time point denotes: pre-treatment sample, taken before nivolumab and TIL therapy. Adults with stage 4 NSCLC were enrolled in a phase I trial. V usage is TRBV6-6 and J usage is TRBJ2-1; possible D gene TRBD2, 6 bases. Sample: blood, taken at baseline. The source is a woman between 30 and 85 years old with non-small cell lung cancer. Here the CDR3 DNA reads TGTGCCAGCAGCCGACTAGGCGGGTCTTACAATGAGCAGTTCTTC. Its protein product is CASSRLGGSYNEQFF.